This entry lists 24 T cell receptor beta chains sequenced from one sample in a study of graft-versus-host responses after intestinal transplantation. Their specific antigens are unknown. TCRdb's copy holds only in-frame clones and misses some; the assay was immunoSEQ multiplex PCR. The sample consists of about 86,000 clones, 88% of them appearing once. The sequencing used unstimulated CD4+ T cells sorted from spleen or lymph node cells, collected before transplant. The receptors shown here come from a human donor who was the organ donor for an intestinal transplant.

The chain links TRBV12-2 to TRBJ2-1; the table names TRBD2, a call not compared with the DNA. TRBV12-2 is noted as a pseudogene. The CDR3 consists of 17 residues. This CDR3 reads CASRHRGGLGHYNEQFF. The DNA for the CDR3 is TGTGCAAGTCGCCATCGAGGTGGACTAGGGCACTACAATGAGCAGTTCTTC.

The genes are TRBV27 and TRBJ2-3; the match to TRBD2 covers 7 bases. V lost 5 bases and J lost 4; bases outside the gene matches: 9. Germline CDR1 MNHEY, CDR2 SMNVEV (reference sequence). This CDR3 contains 15 residues. The CDR3 loop is CASSPSRGGADTQYF. In DNA, the CDR3 is TGTGCCAGCAGTCCCTCCCGGGGAGGGGCAGATACGCAGTATTTT.

The chain recombines TRBV6-1 with TRBJ1-5, with D possibly being TRBD1 (5 bases). Germline lookup yields CDR1 MNHNS and CDR2 SASEGT. The ends were cut back, 8 bases at V and 3 bases at J, with 11 bases in the middle. The length of the CDR3 is 13 residues. The CDR3 sequence is CASAYRINQPQHF. CDR3 nucleotides: TGTGCCAGCGCCTACAGGATCAATCAGCCCCAGCATTTT.

The chain links TRBV7-8 to TRBJ2-1; 7 positions match TRBD2. The germline gives CDR1 SGHVS, CDR2 FQNEAQ. The V and J ends lost 7 bases and 9 bases, in that order; junction bases with no gene match: 15. This CDR3 spans 15 amino acids. This CDR3 reads CASTPSRLAVGEQFF. CDR3 nucleotides: TGTGCCAGCACACCTTCTCGACTAGCTGTGGGTGAGCAGTTCTTC.

The chain has TRBV9 and TRBJ2-7; D perhaps matches TRBD2 (5 bases). This CDR3 contains 14 residues. Germline V gene lookup returns CDR1 SGDLS and CDR2 YYNGEE. Trimming left V 4 bases short and J 2 bases short, with 13 bases between. The CDR3: CASSPHSGTYEQYF. The DNA for the CDR3 is TGTGCCAGCAGCCCCCACTCGGGGACCTACGAGCAGTACTTC.

This clone was observed a few times. The chain links TRBV30 to TRBJ1-2; possible D gene TRBD1, 5 bases. V lost 7 bases, J lost 2 bases, and 11 bases lay in between. The CDR3 consists of 12 residues. The germline V gene has CDR1 GTSNPN and CDR2 SVGIG (reference sequence). The CDR3 region has the DNA TGTGCCTCGCCTCGGGGGAACTATGGCTACACCTTC. This codes for CASPRGNYGYTF.

The rearrangement joins TRBV4-3 to TRBJ1-4; no clear D. The CDR3 is made up of 14 amino acids. Germline CDR1 is LGHNA and CDR2 is YSLEER. The germline V and J ends were trimmed by 1 base and 7 bases, with 10 bases remaining between them. For the CDR3, the DNA is TGCGCCAGCAGCCAAGCCCCAGAGGCTGAAAAACTGTTTTTT. Translation: CASSQAPEAEKLFF.

The chain employs TRBV6-5 and TRBJ1-1; D is perhaps TRBD1 (6 bases). The ends were cut back, 5 bases at V and 4 bases at J, with 8 bases in the middle. CDR1 is MNHEY and CDR2 is SVGAGI in the germline V gene. This CDR3 region has 12 residues. CDR3: CASSRRGTEAFF. CDR3 DNA sequence: TGTGCCAGCAGTCGCAGGGGCACTGAAGCTTTCTTT.

The rearrangement joins TRBV19 to TRBJ1-1, with a possible D match to TRBD1 (6 bases). V shed 3 bases and J shed 3 bases, with 17 bases lying between them. The germline V gene encodes CDR1 LNHDA and CDR2 SQIVND (reference sequence). The CDR3 runs to 16 residues. This CDR3 is CASSISGAGRDTEAFF. CDR3 coding DNA: TGTGCCAGTAGTATCTCAGGGGCCGGCCGGGACACTGAAGCTTTCTTT.

V and J are TRBV6-6 and TRBJ1-6, with D unresolved. Germline assignment: CDR1 MNHNY and CDR2 SVGAGI (reference sequence). Trimming cost V 8 bases and J 10 bases, with 24 bases left between them. This CDR3 is built from 16 residues. The CDR3 sequence is CASASPEGGIRSPLHF. The CDR3 nucleotides read TGTGCCAGCGCGAGCCCGGAGGGAGGGATCCGCTCACCCCTCCACTTT.

The CDR3 protein is CASSSLAGGLMEQFF. CDR3 DNA sequence: TGCGCCAGCAGCTCACTAGCGGGGGGTCTCATGGAGCAGTTCTTC. The chain employs TRBV5-1 and TRBJ2-1; 12 bases fit TRBD2. The CDR3 has 15 amino acids. The V gene's germline CDR1 is SGHRS and CDR2 YFSETQ. Trimming removed 3 bases from V and 10 bases from J; junction bases left unmatched: 8.

CDR3 DNA sequence: TGTGCCAGCAGCGCGGAACCTCAAGAGACCCAGTACTTC. Its translation: CASSAEPQETQYF. This chain links TRBV28 with TRBJ2-5; D uncertain. The CDR3 consists of 13 residues. Germline loops: CDR1 MDHEN, CDR2 SYDVKM. Trimming cost V 6 bases and J 2 bases, with 10 bases left between them.

J is TRBJ2-3 and V is TRBV7-2; no reliable D call. CDR3 length: 12 amino acids. Trimming cost V 1 base and J 13 bases, with 12 bases left between them. Per germline, CDR1 SGHTA and CDR2 FQGNSA. Here the CDR3 reads CASSLGSGAKYF. The CDR3 DNA is TGTGCCAGCAGCTTAGGATCAGGTGCTAAGTATTTT.

The CDR3 sequence: CASSFLSRLGRGGETQYF. In DNA, the CDR3 is TGTGCCAGCAGCTTCCTATCTAGACTGGGCAGGGGAGGGGAGACCCAGTACTTC. This chain connects TRBV7-2 to TRBJ2-5; tentative D call: TRBD2 (7 bases). V was cut by 3 bases and J by 5 bases, with 25 bases left in between. The germline V gene has CDR1 SGHTA and CDR2 FQGNSA. The CDR3 has 18 amino acids.

The chain has TRBV5-4 and TRBJ2-7; D may be TRBD2 (6 bases). Germline V gene lookup returns CDR1 SGHNT and CDR2 YYREEE (reference sequence). The CDR3 has 16 amino acids. Trimming removed 4 bases from V and 2 bases from J, with 19 bases in between. In nucleotides, the CDR3 is TGTGCCAGCAGCCGCCGCTCGGCGGGGAAAGCCTACGAGCAGTACTTC. It encodes CASSRRSAGKAYEQYF.

This clone was found a few times. V and J are TRBV29-1 and TRBJ1-1; D is uncertain. Trimming removed 3 bases from V and 0 bases from J, with 11 bases in between. This CDR3 has 14 residues. Germline assignment: CDR1 SQVTM and CDR2 ANQGSEA. The CDR3 nucleotides are TGCAGCGTTGAGTTTGGCAGGATGAACACTGAAGCTTTCTTT. Translating gives CSVEFGRMNTEAFF. Full variable domain (outside the CDR3, taken from reference TRBV29-1 and TRBJ1-1): SAVISQKPSRDICQRGTSLTIQCQVDSQVTMMFWYRQQPGQSLTLIATANQGSEATYESGFVIDKFPISRPNLTFSTLTVSNMSPEDSSIYLCSVEFGRMNTEAFFGQGTRLTVV.

This clone was seen once. The chain links TRBV2 to TRBJ2-1; 8 nucleotides agree with TRBD1. Germline-derived CDR1 and CDR2 are SNHLY and FYNNEI. The CDR3 extends over 13 amino acids. With V trimmed by 3 bases and J by 8 bases, 3 bases remained unmatched. The DNA of the CDR3 is TGTGCCAGCAGTGAGGACAGGGAAGATGAGCAGTTCTTC. It yields the protein CASSEDREDEQFF.

The rearrangement uses TRBV5-1 and TRBJ1-1; D might be TRBD1 (6 bases). The CDR3 is 15 amino acids. V was clipped by 2 bases and J by 0 bases, with 11 bases between them. Germline CDR1 and CDR2: SGHRS and YFSETQ. This chain's CDR3 is CASSLFTGMNTEAFF. CDR3 DNA: TGCGCCAGCAGCTTATTTACAGGGATGAACACTGAAGCTTTCTTT.

V gene TRBV28 combines with J gene TRBJ1-2, with unresolved D. From germline, CDR1 is MDHEN and CDR2 SYDVKM. The CDR3 totals 11 residues. V was shortened by 6 bases and J by 1 base, with 3 bases between the two germline ends. The CDR3, as DNA: TGTGCCAGCAGCCGTAACTATGGCTACACCTTC. Its protein product is CASSRNYGYTF.

The chain carries TRBV6-1 and TRBJ1-2; 7 bases match TRBD1. Germline V gives CDR1 MNHNS, CDR2 SASEGT. This CDR3 has 15 amino acids. With V trimmed by 5 bases and J by 4 bases, 10 bases remained unmatched. The CDR3 reads CASSLRDRAPYGYTF. CDR3 nucleotides: TGTGCCAGCAGTCTCCGGGACAGAGCCCCCTATGGCTACACCTTC.

In this sample, this clone turned up once. The chain recombines TRBV6-4 with TRBJ2-1, with 9 bases matching TRBD1. The CDR3 has 16 amino acids. The germline CDR1 and CDR2 sequences are MRHNA and SNTAGT. With 5 bases clipped from V and 0 bases from J, the junction kept 5 bases outside the gene matches. The CDR3 DNA reads TGTGCCAGCAGTCAACAGGGGGCCAGCTCCTACAATGAGCAGTTCTTC. Translated, it gives CASSQQGASSYNEQFF.

This clone was counted a single time. A read error may produce the germline difference seen at one junction end. V gene TRBV28 combines with J gene TRBJ1-5; D might be TRBD1 (6 bases). Germline assignment: CDR1 MDHEN and CDR2 SYDVKM. The CDR3 contains 16 residues. CDR3 coding DNA: TGTGCCAGCAGTTCAGGGGCCCGGGGTAGCGATCAGCCCCAGCATTTT. It translates to CASSSGARGSDQPQHF.

This clone was picked up one time. V gene TRBV20-1 combines with J gene TRBJ2-7; D is possibly TRBD1 (6 bases). The germline V gene encodes CDR1 DFQATT and CDR2 SNEGSKA (reference sequence). V dropped 5 bases and J dropped 5 bases, with 10 bases sitting between them. The CDR3 length is 11 residues. In DNA, the CDR3 is TGCAGTGCTCCCGAGGGGGACGAGCAGTACTTC. Its translation is CSAPEGDEQYF.

This chain links TRBV18 with TRBJ2-1; 8 bases match TRBD2. Germline assignment: CDR1 KGHSH and CDR2 LQKENI. The CDR3 runs to 15 residues. The J segment lost 0 bases and the V segment lost 4 bases, leaving 2 bases of the junction unmatched. This chain's CDR3 is CASSQGTSSYNEQFF. CDR3 bases: TGTGCCAGCTCACAGGGGACTAGCTCCTACAATGAGCAGTTCTTC.